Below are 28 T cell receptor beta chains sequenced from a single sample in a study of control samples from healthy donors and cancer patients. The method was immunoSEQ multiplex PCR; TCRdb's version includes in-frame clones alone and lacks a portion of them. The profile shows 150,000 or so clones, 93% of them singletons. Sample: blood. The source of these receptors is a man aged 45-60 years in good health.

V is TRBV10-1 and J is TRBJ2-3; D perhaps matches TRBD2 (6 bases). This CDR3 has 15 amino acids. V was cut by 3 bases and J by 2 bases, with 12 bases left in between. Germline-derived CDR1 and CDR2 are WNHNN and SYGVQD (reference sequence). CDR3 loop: CASSEASDLTDTQYF. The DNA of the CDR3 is TGCGCCAGCAGTGAAGCTAGCGACCTCACAGATACGCAGTATTTT.

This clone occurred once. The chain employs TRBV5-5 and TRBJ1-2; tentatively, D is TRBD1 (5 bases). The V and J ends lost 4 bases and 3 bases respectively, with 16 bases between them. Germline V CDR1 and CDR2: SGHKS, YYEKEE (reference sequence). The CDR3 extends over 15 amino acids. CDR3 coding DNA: TGTGCCAGCAGCCCCTCCGGGACGGAATACTATGGCTACACCTTC. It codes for CASSPSGTEYYGYTF.

For the CDR3, the DNA is TGTGCCAGCAGCGTAGGGACTAGCGGGAGGGGTTGGCAAGAGACCCAGTACTTC. Translated, it gives CASSVGTSGRGWQETQYF. The chain recombines TRBV9 with TRBJ2-5, with 15 nucleotides matching TRBD2. V shed 0 bases, J shed 2 bases, and the junction held 5 bases outside the gene matches. The V gene's germline CDR1 is SGDLS and CDR2 YYNGEE. This CDR3 comprises 18 residues.

The CDR3 protein is CASSWGGGAKNIQYF. CDR3 DNA: TGTGCCAGCAGTTGGGGAGGGGGAGCCAAAAACATTCAGTACTTC. This rearrangement joins TRBV28 to TRBJ2-4; D might be TRBD2 (7 bases). Germline CDR1 and CDR2: MDHEN and SYDVKM. V lost 4 bases and J lost 0, with 10 bases in between. This CDR3 comprises 15 residues.

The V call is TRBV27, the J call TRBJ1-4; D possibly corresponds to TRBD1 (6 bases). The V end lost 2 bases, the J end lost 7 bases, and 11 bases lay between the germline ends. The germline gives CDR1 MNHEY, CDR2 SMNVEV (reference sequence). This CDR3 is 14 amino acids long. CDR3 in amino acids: CASSLPGAGEKLFF. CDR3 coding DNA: TGTGCCAGCAGTTTACCAGGGGCCGGTGAAAAACTGTTTTTT.

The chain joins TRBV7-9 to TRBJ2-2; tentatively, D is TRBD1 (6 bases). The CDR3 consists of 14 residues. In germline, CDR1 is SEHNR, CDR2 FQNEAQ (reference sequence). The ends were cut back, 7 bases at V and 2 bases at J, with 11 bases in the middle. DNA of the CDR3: TGTGCCAGCACCACGGACAGAAACACCGGGGAGCTGTTTTTT. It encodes CASTTDRNTGELFF. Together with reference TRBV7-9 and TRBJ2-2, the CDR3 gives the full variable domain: DTGVSQNPRHKITKRGQNVTFRCDPISEHNRLYWYRQTLGQGPEFLTYFQNEAQLEKSRLLSDRFSAERPKGSFSTLEIQRTEQGDSAMYLCASTTDRNTGELFFGEGSRLTVL.

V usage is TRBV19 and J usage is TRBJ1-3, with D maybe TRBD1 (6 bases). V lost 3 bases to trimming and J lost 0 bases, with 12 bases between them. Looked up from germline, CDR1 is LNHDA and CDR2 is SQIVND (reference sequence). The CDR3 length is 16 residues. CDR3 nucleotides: TGTGCCAGTAGTATTGAGGGGGTGAGCTCTGGAAACACCATATATTTT. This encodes CASSIEGVSSGNTIYF.

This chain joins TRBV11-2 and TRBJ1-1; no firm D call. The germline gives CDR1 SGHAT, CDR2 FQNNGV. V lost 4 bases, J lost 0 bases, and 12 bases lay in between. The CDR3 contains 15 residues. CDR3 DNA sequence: TGTGCCAGCAGCTCGACATACGGAATGAACACTGAAGCTTTCTTT. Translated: CASSSTYGMNTEAFF.

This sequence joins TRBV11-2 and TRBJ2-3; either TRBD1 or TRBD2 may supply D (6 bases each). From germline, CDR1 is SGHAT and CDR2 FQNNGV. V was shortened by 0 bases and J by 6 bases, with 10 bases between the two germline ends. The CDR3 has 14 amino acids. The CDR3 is CASSLDRGGDTQYF. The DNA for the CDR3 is TGTGCCAGCAGCTTAGATCGAGGGGGGGATACGCAGTATTTT.

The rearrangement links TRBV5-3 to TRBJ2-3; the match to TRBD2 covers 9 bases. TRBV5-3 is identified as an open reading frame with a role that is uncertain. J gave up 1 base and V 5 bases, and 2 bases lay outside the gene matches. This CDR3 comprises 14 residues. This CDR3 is CARSQREGTDTQYF. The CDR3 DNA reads TGTGCCAGAAGTCAGCGGGAGGGCACAGATACGCAGTATTTT.

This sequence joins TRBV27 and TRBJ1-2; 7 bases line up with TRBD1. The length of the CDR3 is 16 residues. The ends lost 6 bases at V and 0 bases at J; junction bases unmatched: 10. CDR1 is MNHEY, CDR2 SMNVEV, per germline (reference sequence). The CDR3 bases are TGTGCCAGCAGCCCTGCCGGGACAGCCGCTAACTATGGCTACACCTTC. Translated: CASSPAGTAANYGYTF.

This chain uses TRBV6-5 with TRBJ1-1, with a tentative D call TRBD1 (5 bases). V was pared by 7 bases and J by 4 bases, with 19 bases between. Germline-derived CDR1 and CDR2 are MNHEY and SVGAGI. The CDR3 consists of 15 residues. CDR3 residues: CASTQGAGKGTEAFF. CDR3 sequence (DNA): TGTGCCAGCACTCAAGGGGCAGGGAAGGGCACTGAAGCTTTCTTT.

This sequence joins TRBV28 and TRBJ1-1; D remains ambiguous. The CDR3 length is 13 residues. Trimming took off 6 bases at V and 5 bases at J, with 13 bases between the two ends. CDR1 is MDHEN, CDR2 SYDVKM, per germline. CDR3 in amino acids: CASSSGPVTEAFF. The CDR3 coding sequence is TGTGCCAGCAGCAGTGGCCCCGTTACTGAAGCTTTCTTT.

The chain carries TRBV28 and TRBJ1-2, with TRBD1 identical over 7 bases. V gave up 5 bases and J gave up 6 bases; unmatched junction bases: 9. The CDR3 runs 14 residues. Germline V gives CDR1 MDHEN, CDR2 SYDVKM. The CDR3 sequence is CASSTFDRVNGYTF. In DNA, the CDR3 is TGTGCCAGCAGTACTTTCGACAGGGTGAATGGCTACACCTTC.

The DNA for the CDR3 is TGTGCCAGCAGTTTGAGCAGGGGGCGGAATGGCTACACCTTC. Translated, it gives CASSLSRGRNGYTF. This chain links TRBV28 with TRBJ1-2; 8 nucleotides align to TRBD1. Germline V gene data show CDR1 as MDHEN and CDR2 as SYDVKM. Trimming removed 3 bases from V and 6 bases from J; junction bases left unmatched: 6. This CDR3 is 14 amino acids long.

The CDR3 reads CASSKEGSHSGNTIYF. The CDR3 DNA sequence: TGTGCCAGCAGCAAAGAAGGCAGCCACTCTGGAAACACCATATATTTT. The V gene is TRBV21-1, the J gene TRBJ1-3. TRBV21-1 is flagged as a pseudogene. CDR3 length: 16 amino acids.

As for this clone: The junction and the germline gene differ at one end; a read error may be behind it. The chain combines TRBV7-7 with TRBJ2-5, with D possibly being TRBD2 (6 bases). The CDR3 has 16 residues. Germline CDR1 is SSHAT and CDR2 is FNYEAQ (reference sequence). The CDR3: CASSLGRLLRQETQYF. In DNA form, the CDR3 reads TGTGCTAGCAGCTTAGGGAGGCTACTCCGTCAAGAGACCCAGTACTTC. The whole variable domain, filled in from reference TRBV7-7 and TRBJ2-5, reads GAGVSQSPRYKVTKRGQDVTLRCDPISSHATLYWYQQALGQGPEFLTYFNYEAQPDKSGLPSDRFSAERPEGSISTLTIQRTEQRDSAMYRCASSLGRLLRQETQYFGPGTRLLVL.

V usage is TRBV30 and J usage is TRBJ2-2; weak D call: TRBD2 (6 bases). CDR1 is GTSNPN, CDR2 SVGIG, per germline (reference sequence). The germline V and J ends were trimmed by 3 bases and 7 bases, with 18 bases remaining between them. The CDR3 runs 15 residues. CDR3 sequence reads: CAWRAGLRLSGELFF. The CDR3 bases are TGTGCCTGGAGGGCGGGACTCCGATTGAGCGGGGAGCTGTTTTTT.

CDR3 sequence (DNA): TGCGCCAGCAGCTTGGACGGCGTGGAGCTTGATGAAGCTTTCTTT. Its translation: CASSLDGVELDEAFF. This chain connects TRBV5-1 to TRBJ1-1; D is unresolved. The CDR3 runs to 15 residues. Germline V gene lookup returns CDR1 SGHRS and CDR2 YFSETQ. V gave up 0 bases and J gave up 7 bases, with 16 bases separating them.

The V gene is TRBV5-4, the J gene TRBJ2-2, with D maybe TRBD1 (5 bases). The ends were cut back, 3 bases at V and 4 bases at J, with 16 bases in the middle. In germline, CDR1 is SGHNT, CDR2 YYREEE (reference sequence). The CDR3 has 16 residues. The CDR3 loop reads CASSSPEGVFTGELFF. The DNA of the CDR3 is TGTGCCAGCAGCTCACCTGAAGGGGTGTTCACCGGGGAGCTGTTTTTT.

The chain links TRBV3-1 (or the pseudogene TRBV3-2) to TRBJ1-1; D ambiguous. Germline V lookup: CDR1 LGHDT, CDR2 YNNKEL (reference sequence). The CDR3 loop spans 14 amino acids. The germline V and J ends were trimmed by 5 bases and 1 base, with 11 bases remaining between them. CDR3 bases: TGTGCCAGCAGCTCCAGGAACGGGAACACTGAAGCTTTCTTT. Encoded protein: CASSSRNGNTEAFF.

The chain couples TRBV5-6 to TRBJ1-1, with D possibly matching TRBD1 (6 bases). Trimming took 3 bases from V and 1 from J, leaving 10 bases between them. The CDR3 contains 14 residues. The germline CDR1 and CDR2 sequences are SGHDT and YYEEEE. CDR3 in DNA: TGTGCCAGCAGCTACCCGACAGGGAACACTGAAGCTTTCTTT. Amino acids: CASSYPTGNTEAFF.

CDR3 residues: CASSQGVAQYRKLFF. CDR3 coding DNA: TGCGCCAGCAGCCAAGGAGTTGCACAGTATAGAAAACTGTTTTTT. This sequence joins TRBV4-1 and TRBJ1-4; no clear D gene. The germline V gene has CDR1 MGHRA and CDR2 YSYEKL. The ends were cut back, 1 base at V and 10 bases at J, with 16 bases in the middle. This CDR3 has 15 amino acids.

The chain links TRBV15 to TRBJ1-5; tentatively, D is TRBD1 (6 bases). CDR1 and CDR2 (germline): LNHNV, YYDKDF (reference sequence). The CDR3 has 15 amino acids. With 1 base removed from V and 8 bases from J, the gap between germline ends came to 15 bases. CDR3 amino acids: CATSRVGGASKPQHF. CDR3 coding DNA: TGTGCCACCAGCAGAGTTGGGGGCGCCTCTAAGCCCCAGCATTTT.

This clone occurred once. CDR3 nucleotides: TGTGCCAGCAGCGACCAGGGGGCCAAAAACATTCAGTACTTC. Protein product: CASSDQGAKNIQYF. The chain couples TRBV2 to TRBJ2-4; D might be TRBD1 (6 bases). Germline lookup yields CDR1 SNHLY and CDR2 FYNNEI. V was shortened by 6 bases and J by 1 base, with 10 bases between the two germline ends. CDR3 size: 14 residues.

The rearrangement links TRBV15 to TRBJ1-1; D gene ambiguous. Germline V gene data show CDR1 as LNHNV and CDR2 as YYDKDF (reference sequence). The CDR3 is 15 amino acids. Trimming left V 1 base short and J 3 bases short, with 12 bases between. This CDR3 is CATSRVRNRDTEAFF. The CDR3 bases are TGTGCCACCAGCAGAGTACGGAATCGTGACACTGAAGCTTTCTTT.

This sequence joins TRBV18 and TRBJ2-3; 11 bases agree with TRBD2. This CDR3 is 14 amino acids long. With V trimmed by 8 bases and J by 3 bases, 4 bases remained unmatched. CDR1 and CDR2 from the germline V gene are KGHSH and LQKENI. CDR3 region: CASGGLAETDTQYF. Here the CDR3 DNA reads TGTGCCAGCGGGGGACTAGCGGAAACAGATACGCAGTATTTT.

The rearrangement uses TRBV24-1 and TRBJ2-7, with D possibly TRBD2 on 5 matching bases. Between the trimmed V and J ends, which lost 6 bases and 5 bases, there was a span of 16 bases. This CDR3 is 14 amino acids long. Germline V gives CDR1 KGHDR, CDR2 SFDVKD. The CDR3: CATSSANWGDEQYF. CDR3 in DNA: TGTGCCACCAGTTCGGCTAACTGGGGAGACGAGCAGTACTTC.